A single count supports the clone carrying this T cell receptor beta chain. This specimen comes from a study of CD8 T cells in Susac syndrome. Reverse transcription of roughly 0.45 to 1 ug RNA was carried out with random hexamers. An immunoSEQ multiplex PCR amplified TCR beta CDR3 over 54 Vbeta and 13 Jbeta. TCRdb passed the immunoSEQ multiplex PCR reads through MiXCR, listing each CDR3 protein once. The sample has some 120,000 distinct CDR3 sequences; less than 95% are singletons. Blood CD8+ and CD4+ T cells underwent high-throughput TCR beta sequencing. Healthy donors formed controls matched for age and sex. Isolation of CD8+ and CD4+ T cells was performed negatively, whereas enrichment of TEMRA cells was done by FACS. Germline-derived CDR1 and CDR2 are MNHEY and SVGAGI. Unmatched junction bases numbered 11, after V lost 1 base and J lost 6 bases. This CDR3 spans 16 amino acids.

Sample: CD4+ T cells from PBMCs. The chain joins TRBV6-5 to TRBJ2-5, with 7 bases that match TRBD1. This TCR was sampled from a human donor in good health. As DNA, the CDR3 is TGTGCCAGCAGTTACTTCGGCGCAGGGGGTGATCAGACCCAGTACTTC. It is translated as CASSYFGAGGDQTQYF.